This T cell receptor beta chain was recorded in a study of cytomegalovirus exposure and HLA in healthy donors. On the study more broadly: The roughly 700 first-cohort repertoires shared a platform with the 130 or so validation repertoires, as reported in a later analysis.

With respect to this clone: The antigen is unknown.

Repertoires were generated with immunoSEQ multiplex PCR, while TCRdb's copy carries only in-frame clones and drops some. Among fewer than 200,000 clones, more than 75% were seen once, and the ten largest hold about 7.2%. General study findings and limits: TCR clusters originating in the first cohort tended to co-occur in the 110 or so validation repertoires, according to a later analysis. The classifier reportedly diagnosed cytomegalovirus status with high specificity and sensitivity.

The clonotype originates from a man aged 30 to 39 in good health and CMV-seropositive. Sample: PBMCs.

CDR3 nucleotides: TGTGCCTGGAATAGGCAGGGTGATTCACCCCTCCACTTT. Its protein is CAWNRQGDSPLHF. This chain links TRBV30 with TRBJ1-6; D possibly corresponds to TRBD1 (5 bases). Germline V lookup: CDR1 GTSNPN, CDR2 SVGIG (reference sequence). This CDR3 comprises 13 residues. Trimming removed 4 bases at V and 8 bases at J, with 12 bases between.